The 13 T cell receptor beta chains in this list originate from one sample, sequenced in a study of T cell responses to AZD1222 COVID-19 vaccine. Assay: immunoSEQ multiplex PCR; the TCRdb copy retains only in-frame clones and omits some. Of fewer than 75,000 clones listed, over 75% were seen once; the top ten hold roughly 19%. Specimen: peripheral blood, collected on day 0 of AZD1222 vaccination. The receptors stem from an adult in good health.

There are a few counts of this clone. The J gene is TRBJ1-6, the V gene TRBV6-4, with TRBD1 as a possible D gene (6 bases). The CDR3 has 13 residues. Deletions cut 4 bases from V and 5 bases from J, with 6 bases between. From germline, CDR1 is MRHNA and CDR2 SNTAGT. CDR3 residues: CASSGTDNSPLHF. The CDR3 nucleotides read TGTGCCAGCAGTGGGACAGATAATTCACCCCTCCACTTT.

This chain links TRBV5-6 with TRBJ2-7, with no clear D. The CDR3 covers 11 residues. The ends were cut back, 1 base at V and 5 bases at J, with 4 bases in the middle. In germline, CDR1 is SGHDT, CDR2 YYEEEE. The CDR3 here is CASSLLDEQYF. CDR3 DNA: TGTGCCAGCAGCTTGTTAGACGAGCAGTACTTC.

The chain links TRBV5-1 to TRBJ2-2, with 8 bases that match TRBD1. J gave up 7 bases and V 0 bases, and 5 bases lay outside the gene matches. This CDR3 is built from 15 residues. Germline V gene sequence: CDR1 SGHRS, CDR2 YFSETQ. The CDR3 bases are TGCGCCAGCAGCTTGGACAGGGGGATGAGCGGGGAGCTGTTTTTT. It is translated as CASSLDRGMSGELFF.

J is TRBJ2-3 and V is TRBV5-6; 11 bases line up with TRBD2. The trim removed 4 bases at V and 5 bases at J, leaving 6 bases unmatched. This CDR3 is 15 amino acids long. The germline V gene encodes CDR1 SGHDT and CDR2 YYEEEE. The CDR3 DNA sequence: TGTGCCAGCAGCGCCCGACTAGCGGGGAGAGATACGCAGTATTTT. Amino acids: CASSARLAGRDTQYF.

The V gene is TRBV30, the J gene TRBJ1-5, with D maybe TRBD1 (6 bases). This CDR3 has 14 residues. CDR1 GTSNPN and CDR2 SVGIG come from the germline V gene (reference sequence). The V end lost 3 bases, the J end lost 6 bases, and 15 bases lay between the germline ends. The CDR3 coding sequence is TGTGCCTGGAGCCTACAGGGATTGGGTCAGCCCCAGCATTTT. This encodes CAWSLQGLGQPQHF.

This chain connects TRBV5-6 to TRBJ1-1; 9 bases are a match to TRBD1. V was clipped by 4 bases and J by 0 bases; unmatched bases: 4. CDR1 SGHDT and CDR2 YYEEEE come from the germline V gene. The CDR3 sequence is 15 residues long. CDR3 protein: CASSPGQGMNTEAFF. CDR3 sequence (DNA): TGTGCCAGCAGCCCGGGACAGGGAATGAACACTGAAGCTTTCTTT.

Here the CDR3 reads CAIKSSGTSAGELFF. CDR3 nucleotide sequence: TGTGCCATCAAATCGAGCGGGACTAGTGCCGGGGAGCTGTTTTTT. This chain links TRBV10-3 with TRBJ2-2; 8 bases are shared with TRBD2. The ends lost 7 bases at V and 6 bases at J; junction bases unmatched: 10. The germline gives CDR1 ENHRY, CDR2 SYGVKD. CDR3 length equals 15 residues.

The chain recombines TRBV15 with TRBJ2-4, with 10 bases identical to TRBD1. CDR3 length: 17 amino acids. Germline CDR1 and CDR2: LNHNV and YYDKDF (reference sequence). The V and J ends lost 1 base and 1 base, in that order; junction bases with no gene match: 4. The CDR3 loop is CATSRGAGQGAKNIQYF. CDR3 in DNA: TGTGCCACCAGCAGAGGGGCGGGACAGGGGGCCAAAAACATTCAGTACTTC.

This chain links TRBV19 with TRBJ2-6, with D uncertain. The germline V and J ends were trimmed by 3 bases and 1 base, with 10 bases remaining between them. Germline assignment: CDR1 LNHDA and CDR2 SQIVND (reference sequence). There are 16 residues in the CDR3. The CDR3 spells CASSIVLQSGANVLTF. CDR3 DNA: TGTGCCAGTAGTATTGTCCTACAATCTGGGGCCAACGTCCTGACTTTC.

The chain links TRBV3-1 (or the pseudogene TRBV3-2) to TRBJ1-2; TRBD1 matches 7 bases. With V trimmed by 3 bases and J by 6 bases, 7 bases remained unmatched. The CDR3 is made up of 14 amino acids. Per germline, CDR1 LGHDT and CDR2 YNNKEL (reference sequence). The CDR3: CASSQPGQLNGYTF. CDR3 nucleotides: TGTGCCAGCAGCCAGCCGGGACAGTTAAATGGCTACACCTTC.

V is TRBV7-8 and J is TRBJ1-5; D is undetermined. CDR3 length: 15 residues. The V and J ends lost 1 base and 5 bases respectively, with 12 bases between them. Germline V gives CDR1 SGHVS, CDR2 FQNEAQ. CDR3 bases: TGTGCCAGCAGCTTAGATGGCAGGCCGGATCAGCCCCAGCATTTT. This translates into CASSLDGRPDQPQHF. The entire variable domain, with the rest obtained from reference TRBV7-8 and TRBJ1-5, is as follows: GAGVSQSPRYKVAKRGQDVALRCDPISGHVSLFWYQQALGQGPEFLTYFQNEAQLDKSGLPSDRFFAERPEGSVSTLKIQRTQQEDSAVYLCASSLDGRPDQPQHFGDGTRLSIL.

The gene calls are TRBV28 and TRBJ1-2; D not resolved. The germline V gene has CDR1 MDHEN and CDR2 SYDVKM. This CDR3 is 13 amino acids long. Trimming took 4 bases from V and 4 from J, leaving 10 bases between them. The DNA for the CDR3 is TGTGCCAGCAGTTATCAGGCCTTCTATGGCTACACCTTC. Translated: CASSYQAFYGYTF.

DNA for the CDR3: TGTGCCAGCAGTACCGGGACATCTCAAAACTATGGCTACACCTTC. It encodes CASSTGTSQNYGYTF. The chain couples TRBV6-5 to TRBJ1-2; the D gene is possibly TRBD1 (6 bases). V lost 5 bases, J lost 2 bases, and 15 bases lay in between. CDR1 MNHEY and CDR2 SVGAGI come from the germline V gene. This CDR3 comprises 15 residues.